This entry concerns a single TCR beta chain. The authors' processing: For nucleated cells, counts were estimated from reference gene primer amplification. The table came from immunoSEQ multiplex PCR; TCRdb's copy has only in-frame clones and leaves some out. The DNA gave D and trimming, while V, J and clone size come from that table. This table has roughly 110,000 clones, approximately 89% appearing once. This specimen comes from a study of blood T cell repertoires in COVID-19. Study background: The origin of the acute and convalescent COVID-19 samples was the United States, Italy and Spain. PBMCs, B-cell-depleted T cells, or T cells were the source of the cDNA or gDNA that made up the material.

The germline V gene has CDR1 GTSNPN and CDR2 SVGIG (reference sequence). V lost 2 bases to trimming and J lost 5 bases; unmatched junction nucleotides: 6. This CDR3 spans 16 amino acids. The receptor was derived from a man aged 50 or older with active or convalescent COVID-19. This chain uses TRBV30 with TRBJ2-1; TRBD2 matches 13 bases. The sequencing sample was made of peripheral blood. The CDR3 bases are TGTGCCTGGAGTAGACTAGCGGGAGGCCGTCACAATGAGCAGTTCTTC. Its translation is CAWSRLAGGRHNEQFF.